Shown below are 23 T cell receptor beta chains from a single sample sequenced in a study of blood T cell repertoires in COVID-19. Sequencing used immunoSEQ multiplex PCR; TCRdb keeps in-frame clones, though not all of them. The sample carries some 310,000 clones, roughly 84% recorded once. The sample was peripheral blood. Source of these receptors: a man aged 50 to 59 with active or convalescent COVID-19.

The chain combines TRBV12-3 or TRBV12-4 with TRBJ1-5; D gene uncertain. This CDR3 comprises 13 residues. V lost 3 bases, J lost 2 bases, and 5 bases lay in between. The CDR3 sequence is CASSFSGNQPQHF. The CDR3 coding sequence is TGTGCCAGCAGTTTCAGTGGCAATCAGCCCCAGCATTTT.

CDR3 nucleotides: TGTGCCAGCACCCCGCACAGCTCCTACAATGAGCAGTTCTTC. Protein product: CASTPHSSYNEQFF. The chain is built from TRBV27 and TRBJ2-1, with D unclear. Germline CDR1 is MNHEY and CDR2 is SMNVEV (reference sequence). V lost 7 bases and J 0 bases, leaving 10 bases between the germline ends. The CDR3 sequence is 14 residues long.

This clone appeared a few times. The genes are TRBV2 and TRBJ1-5; weak D call: TRBD1 (6 bases). This CDR3 has 13 amino acids. V was cut by 6 bases and J by 1 base, with 7 bases left in between. Germline V CDR1 and CDR2: SNHLY, FYNNEI. The CDR3 bases are TGTGCCAGCAGGAGGGGGAGCAATCAGCCCCAGCATTTT. As protein: CASRRGSNQPQHF.

This chain connects TRBV28 to TRBJ2-5; tentative D call: TRBD2 (6 bases). CDR1 and CDR2 (germline): MDHEN, SYDVKM. The CDR3 has 17 residues. V was trimmed by 8 bases and J by 3 bases, leaving 25 bases between them. The CDR3 DNA sequence: TGTGCCAGCCTGGAAAACGGGGCAGGGAGGTTAAAAGAGACCCAGTACTTC. Protein product: CASLENGAGRLKETQYF.

This clone was found a few times. The rearrangement uses TRBV6-5 and TRBJ2-5; 7 bases map to TRBD1. V trimming: 7 bases; J trimming: 5 bases; junction bases outside the gene matches: 10. Per the germline V gene, CDR1 is MNHEY and CDR2 is SVGAGI. The CDR3 length is 14 residues. CDR3 sequence reads: CASTDRAAEETQYF. The DNA for the CDR3 is TGTGCCAGCACCGACAGGGCAGCCGAGGAGACCCAGTACTTC.

This clone was recorded a few times. The V and J genes are TRBV7-2 and TRBJ2-3, with 10 bases aligning to TRBD2. This CDR3 spans 15 amino acids. Germline CDR1 reads SGHTA; CDR2 reads FQGNSA. J lost 4 bases, V lost 4 bases, and 5 bases had no gene match. In DNA form, the CDR3 reads TGTGCCAGCAGCTCGAGCGGGGGGGCGGCAGATACGCAGTATTTT. This codes for CASSSSGGAADTQYF. Full variable domain (missing parts from reference TRBV7-2 and TRBJ2-3): GAGVSQSPSNKVTEKGKDVELRCDPISGHTALYWYRQSLGQGLEFLIYFQGNSAPDKSGLPSDRFSAERTGGSVSTLTIQRTQQEDSAVYLCASSSSGGAADTQYFGPGTRLTVL.

The chain has TRBV9 and TRBJ1-2; D is ambiguous. The CDR3 covers 15 residues. V lost 6 bases to trimming and J lost 0 bases, with 15 bases between them. Germline CDR1 reads SGDLS; CDR2 reads YYNGEE. CDR3 nucleotides: TGTGCCAGCACCCCGGTTGTGGGAGCTAACTATGGCTACACCTTC. Translated: CASTPVVGANYGYTF.

This chain connects TRBV19 to TRBJ1-6; TRBD1 matches 7 bases. J lost 15 bases, V lost 1 base, and 9 bases had no gene match. Germline V CDR1 and CDR2: LNHDA, SQIVND (reference sequence). This CDR3 is built from 14 residues. In nucleotides, the CDR3 is TGTGCCAGTAGTATAGCCCCAGGGGACAGTCTCCTCCACTTT. Protein: CASSIAPGDSLLHF.

The chain couples TRBV9 to TRBJ2-4; TRBD1 agrees at 8 bases. The CDR3 has 17 residues. V shed 4 bases and J 1 base; nucleotides not matched to a gene: 10. The germline gives CDR1 SGDLS, CDR2 YYNGEE. The CDR3: CASSRQGAPTAKNIQYF. CDR3 nucleotides: TGTGCCAGCAGCCGGCAGGGGGCGCCCACGGCCAAAAACATTCAGTACTTC. Full variable domain (missing parts from reference TRBV9 and TRBJ2-4): DSGVTQTPKHLITATGQRVTLRCSPRSGDLSVYWYQQSLDQGLQFLIQYYNGEERAKGNILERFSAQQFPDLHSELNLSSLELGDSALYFCASSRQGAPTAKNIQYFGAGTRLSVL.

This clone showed up just once. The chain employs TRBV9 and TRBJ1-1; 7 bases agree with TRBD1. V lost 0 bases, J lost 0 bases, and 8 bases stayed unmatched. This CDR3 contains 17 residues. CDR1 SGDLS and CDR2 YYNGEE come from the germline V gene. CDR3 sequence reads: CASSVGGAGTVNTEAFF. CDR3 DNA: TGTGCCAGCAGCGTAGGAGGGGCCGGGACAGTGAACACTGAAGCTTTCTTT.

The J gene is TRBJ1-5, the V gene TRBV2; D is uncertain. Per germline, CDR1 SNHLY and CDR2 FYNNEI. CDR3 length equals 16 residues. V shed 4 bases and J shed 2 bases, with 15 bases lying between them. The CDR3 is CASSAREGWGNQPQHF. CDR3 sequence (DNA): TGTGCCAGCAGTGCGAGGGAGGGATGGGGCAATCAGCCCCAGCATTTT.

This chain uses TRBV18 with TRBJ2-3, with TRBD2 matching 9 bases. CDR1 and CDR2 (germline): KGHSH, LQKENI. The V gene end was trimmed by 2 bases and the J gene end by 6 bases; junction bases not matched to a gene: 9. The CDR3 runs to 16 residues. This CDR3 is CASSPWGSGGSDTQYF. Here the CDR3 DNA reads TGTGCCAGCTCACCATGGGGTAGCGGGGGTTCGGATACGCAGTATTTT.

The chain employs TRBV28 and TRBJ1-4; 9 bases line up with TRBD1. This CDR3 region has 14 residues. Germline V gene data show CDR1 as MDHEN and CDR2 as SYDVKM. V was pared by 6 bases and J by 8 bases, with 7 bases of the junction left unmatched. CDR3 coding DNA: TGTGCCAGCAGGCCACAGGGGGCAGGGGAAAAACTGTTTTTT. Its translation is CASRPQGAGEKLFF.

This chain connects TRBV5-1 to TRBJ2-5; D uncertain. This CDR3 region has 14 residues. The V and J ends lost 4 bases and 3 bases respectively, with 13 bases between them. CDR1 and CDR2 (germline): SGHRS, YFSETQ. CDR3 DNA sequence: TGCGCCAGCAGCCCGGAAGGAGCTGAAGAGACCCAGTACTTC. This codes for CASSPEGAEETQYF.

V usage is TRBV7-2 and J usage is TRBJ2-2; no definite D call. The germline CDR1 and CDR2 sequences are SGHTA and FQGNSA. Trimming pared 1 base from V and 6 bases from J, leaving 15 bases between. The CDR3 contains 16 residues. The CDR3 DNA follows: TGTGCCAGCAGCTTAGTAGCCGCCGGGTCCGCCGGGGAGCTGTTTTTT. It is translated as CASSLVAAGSAGELFF. The full variable domain, its missing parts supplied by reference TRBV7-2 and TRBJ2-2, is GAGVSQSPSNKVTEKGKDVELRCDPISGHTALYWYRQSLGQGLEFLIYFQGNSAPDKSGLPSDRFSAERTGGSVSTLTIQRTQQEDSAVYLCASSLVAAGSAGELFFGEGSRLTVL.

The J gene is TRBJ1-3, the V gene TRBV5-6, with unresolved D. Trimming pared 0 bases from V and 5 bases from J, leaving 9 bases between. In germline, CDR1 is SGHDT, CDR2 YYEEEE. The CDR3 consists of 14 residues. DNA for the CDR3: TGTGCCAGCAGCTTGGGAGGGATGCGAAACACCATATATTTT. Translation gives CASSLGGMRNTIYF.

The chain links TRBV6-4 to TRBJ2-1; TRBD2 might be the D (6 bases). Germline V gives CDR1 MRHNA, CDR2 SNTAGT. Trimming left V 0 bases short and J 0 bases short, with 9 bases between. The CDR3 sequence is 16 residues long. The CDR3 bases are TGTGCCAGCAGTGACTCCATGGGGGGCTCCTACAATGAGCAGTTCTTC. Translating it yields CASSDSMGGSYNEQFF.

The rearrangement uses TRBV15 and TRBJ2-7, with no clear D. The V gene lost 0 bases and the J gene lost 2 bases, with 8 bases spanning the gap. The CDR3 is 14 amino acids. Germline V gives CDR1 LNHNV, CDR2 YYDKDF (reference sequence). The CDR3 is CATSRDVGPYEQYF. The CDR3, as DNA: TGTGCCACCAGCAGAGATGTCGGTCCCTACGAGCAGTACTTC.

The chain employs TRBV4-3 and TRBJ2-7, with TRBD2 identical over 13 bases. Per the germline V gene, CDR1 is LGHNA and CDR2 is YSLEER. CDR3 length: 15 amino acids. The V gene end was trimmed by 4 bases and the J gene end by 6 bases; junction bases not matched to a gene: 6. The DNA of the CDR3 is TGCGCCAGCAGCCTGACTAGCGGGGGGCCCGGCGAGCAGTACTTC. This sequence encodes CASSLTSGGPGEQYF.

The chain employs TRBV5-1 and TRBJ2-4, with TRBD1 matching 7 bases. This CDR3 is 16 amino acids long. V lost 0 bases, J lost 3 bases, and 6 bases stayed unmatched. CDR1 and CDR2 (germline): SGHRS, YFSETQ. CDR3 sequence reads: CASSLEQGFGKNIQYF. CDR3 coding DNA: TGCGCCAGCAGCTTGGAACAGGGGTTCGGCAAAAACATTCAGTACTTC.

V and J are TRBV19 and TRBJ1-2, with 7 bases aligning to TRBD1. Germline lookup yields CDR1 LNHDA and CDR2 SQIVND (reference sequence). CDR3 size: 14 residues. J lost 1 base, V lost 9 bases, and 8 bases had no gene match. The CDR3 here is CASKWQGGNYGYTF. The CDR3 coding sequence is TGTGCCAGCAAATGGCAGGGGGGTAACTATGGCTACACCTTC.

The chain uses TRBV19 and TRBJ1-5; D may be TRBD1 (5 bases). V was pared by 0 bases and J by 3 bases, with 12 bases between. The CDR3 is made up of 16 amino acids. Germline CDR1 and CDR2: LNHDA and SQIVND (reference sequence). The CDR3 nucleotides read TGTGCCAGTAGTATAGATCTGGGGCAGTTCAATCAGCCCCAGCATTTT. Translation: CASSIDLGQFNQPQHF.

The chain has TRBV2 and TRBJ2-7; D call uncertain. V shed 5 bases and J shed 2 bases, with 10 bases lying between them. Germline V gene lookup returns CDR1 SNHLY and CDR2 FYNNEI. This CDR3 is 13 amino acids long. CDR3 region: CASSFTRTYEQYF. DNA for the CDR3: TGTGCCAGCAGTTTCACAAGAACCTACGAGCAGTACTTC.